The rows below give T cell receptor beta chains drawn from one sample of a study of T cells after yellow fever vaccination. TCRdb processed the 5' RACE reads anew with MiXCR; each CDR3 protein has one entry. The sample yields some 240,000 distinct CDR3 sequences, more than 3.5% seen once. This specimen consisted of PBMCs, obtained 15 days after the yellow fever booster vaccination. The receptors shown here come from a man aged 18 to 30 who received the YFV17D yellow fever vaccine. Each CDR3 is given with its conserved first and last residue. D genes are given only for firm matches. Only part of the rows carry a size: once, few, many, or a class if the clone is expanded.

CDR3 length: 15; clone size: NA; D gene: NA; V gene: TRBV7-2; J gene: TRBJ1-5; CDR3 DNA: TGTGCCAGCAGCTTAGTGGCAGCTCCTAATCAGCCCCAGCATTTT; CDR3 protein: CASSLVAAPNQPQHF
CDR3 length: 12; clone size: many; D gene: NA; V gene: TRBV5-1; J gene: TRBJ2-1; CDR3 DNA: TGCGCCAGCAGCTTGGACACAGTTGAGCAGTTCTTC; CDR3 protein: CASSLDTVEQFF
CDR3 length: 16; clone size: many; D gene: NA; V gene: TRBV5-5; J gene: TRBJ2-3; CDR3 DNA: TGTGCCAGCAGCCCCCGTGGGAGCCAGGCGACAGATACGCAGTATTTT; CDR3 protein: CASSPRGSQATDTQYF
CDR3 length: 13; clone size: many; D gene: NA; V gene: TRBV18; J gene: TRBJ1-2; CDR3 DNA: TGTGCCAGCTCACCACTGAATGACTATGGCTACACCTTC; CDR3 protein: CASSPLNDYGYTF
CDR3 length: 13; clone size: many; D gene: NA; V gene: TRBV9; J gene: TRBJ2-6; CDR3 DNA: TGTGCCAGCAGCGTACTGGGGGCCAACGTCCTGACTTTC; CDR3 protein: CASSVLGANVLTF
CDR3 length: 16; clone size: many; D gene: NA; V gene: TRBV4-3; J gene: TRBJ1-3; CDR3 DNA: TGCGCCAGCAGCCAAGGACGACGACTCTCTGGAAACACCATATATTTT; CDR3 protein: CASSQGRRLSGNTIYF
CDR3 length: 14; clone size: many; D gene: NA; V gene: TRBV5-1; J gene: TRBJ1-2; CDR3 DNA: TGCGCCAGCAGCTTAGGTGACCGAGGGGATGGCTACACCTTC; CDR3 protein: CASSLGDRGDGYTF
CDR3 length: 20; clone size: many; D gene: TRBD1; V gene: TRBV20-1; J gene: TRBJ1-4; CDR3 DNA: TGCAGTGCTAGAGAAAAACCGGGACAGGGTCCCCTGGCGCGTTATGAAAAACTGTTTTTT; CDR3 protein: CSAREKPGQGPLARYEKLFF
CDR3 length: 18; clone size: many; D gene: TRBD2; V gene: TRBV5-1; J gene: TRBJ2-3; CDR3 DNA: TGCGCCAGCAGCACTGGACTAGCGGGGGTCCTGAGCACAGATACGCAGTATTTT; CDR3 protein: CASSTGLAGVLSTDTQYF
CDR3 length: 16; clone size: many; D gene: TRBD2; V gene: TRBV10-3; J gene: TRBJ2-3; CDR3 DNA: TGTGCCATCAACCACCTAGCGGGGGGAATGGCAGATACGCAGTATTTT; CDR3 protein: CAINHLAGGMADTQYF
CDR3 length: 16; clone size: many; D gene: TRBD2; V gene: TRBV20-1; J gene: TRBJ2-7; CDR3 DNA: TGCAGTGCTAGAGATCTAACTAGCGGGGTCCGCTACGAGCAGTACTTC; CDR3 protein: CSARDLTSGVRYEQYF
CDR3 length: 13; clone size: many; D gene: TRBD2; V gene: TRBV29-1; J gene: TRBJ2-1; CDR3 DNA: TGCAGCGTTGCTGGGGGGGGATACAATGAGCAGTTCTTC; CDR3 protein: CSVAGGGYNEQFF
CDR3 length: 19; clone size: NA; D gene: NA; V gene: TRBV12-3/TRBV12-4; J gene: TRBJ1-6; CDR3 DNA: TGTGCCAGCAGTTTATCCCGGGACACACCGTACTCCTATAATTCACCCCTCCACTTT; CDR3 protein: CASSLSRDTPYSYNSPLHF
CDR3 length: 15; clone size: many; D gene: NA; V gene: TRBV11-2; J gene: TRBJ1-5; CDR3 DNA: TGTGCCAGCAGCTCAGGAATCAGGGAAAATCAGCCCCAGCATTTT; CDR3 protein: CASSSGIRENQPQHF